A single T cell receptor beta chain is shown here with its context. The data stem from a study of T cell changes during pregnancy in multiple sclerosis. V lost 0 bases to trimming and J lost 6 bases; unmatched junction nucleotides: 1. The CDR3 covers 13 residues. Germline V CDR1 and CDR2: SGHRS, YFSETQ. Libraries were prepared by immunoSEQ multiplex PCR; TCRdb keeps only in-frame clonotypes and omits some of them. This table holds fewer than 70,000 clones, about nine tenths found once. This TCR derives from a female donor with multiple sclerosis, enrolled in a pregnancy study. J is TRBJ1-2 and V is TRBV5-1; 8 nucleotides line up with TRBD1. The sequencing here drew on peripheral blood, taken in the second trimester of pregnancy. The CDR3: CASSLGQGHGYTF. As DNA, the CDR3 is TGCGCCAGCAGCTTGGGACAGGGGCATGGCTACACCTTC.